These 30 T cell receptor beta chains came from one sample sequenced in a study of blood T cell repertoires in COVID-19. TCRdb's copy holds only in-frame clones and misses some; the assay was immunoSEQ multiplex PCR. Among about 130,000 clones listed, around nine tenths were seen once. Sequencing was carried out using peripheral blood. The receptors derive from a woman at least 80 years old with acute or convalescent COVID-19.

The rearrangement joins TRBV23-1 to TRBJ2-1, with 9 nucleotides matching TRBD1. TRBV23-1 falls under the ORF class, with uncertain function. The CDR3 is 17 amino acids. The V and J ends lost 8 bases and 5 bases, in that order; junction bases with no gene match: 16. The CDR3 loop reads CASQNPIQGAIHNEQFF. The CDR3 DNA reads TGCGCCAGCCAAAATCCCATACAGGGGGCTATTCACAATGAGCAGTTCTTC.

This chain joins TRBV11-2 and TRBJ1-1; 7 bases line up with TRBD1. Germline V gene sequence: CDR1 SGHAT, CDR2 FQNNGV. V lost 8 bases and J lost 1; bases outside the gene matches: 10. CDR3 length: 15 amino acids. CDR3 sequence reads: CASGRRQGRNTEAFF. CDR3 nucleotide sequence: TGTGCCAGCGGTAGGAGACAGGGAAGGAACACTGAAGCTTTCTTT.

V is TRBV5-3 and J is TRBJ1-5; TRBD1 might be the D (5 bases). TRBV5-3 is an ORF; its function is uncertain. V shed 4 bases and J shed 4 bases, with 27 bases lying between them. This CDR3 is 19 amino acids long. In nucleotides, the CDR3 is TGTGCCAGAAGCCATCCTTTTTCACGACCGGACAATTTTAATCAGCCCCAGCATTTT. Residues: CARSHPFSRPDNFNQPQHF.

The chain employs TRBV3-1 (or the pseudogene TRBV3-2) and TRBJ1-1, with a tentative D call TRBD1 (5 bases). This CDR3 is 13 amino acids long. Trimming shortened V by 1 base and J by 6 bases, and 9 bases separated the two germline ends. Germline V gives CDR1 LGHDT, CDR2 YNNKEL (reference sequence). DNA for the CDR3: TGTGCCAGCAGCCAAGTCTCGGGGGCTGAAGCTTTCTTT. Translating gives CASSQVSGAEAFF.

The CDR3 sequence: CASSKAGQLQETQYF. The CDR3 DNA reads TGTGCCAGCAGCAAAGCCGGACAGCTACAAGAGACCCAGTACTTC. The chain links TRBV21-1 to TRBJ2-5; TRBD1, the table's D call, was not compared with the DNA. TRBV21-1 is a pseudogene locus. The CDR3 has 15 residues.

The chain is built from TRBV7-2 and TRBJ1-5, with TRBD1 as a possible D gene (6 bases). Germline CDR1 reads SGHTA; CDR2 reads FQGNSA. Trimming pared 4 bases from V and 9 bases from J, leaving 19 bases between. The CDR3 runs 15 residues. The DNA for the CDR3 is TGTGCCAGCAGCTCCACAACAGGGCCTGGGCTGCCCCAGCATTTT. Its translation: CASSSTTGPGLPQHF.

V usage is TRBV5-1 and J usage is TRBJ2-3; TRBD2 matches at 10 bases. The germline gives CDR1 SGHRS, CDR2 YFSETQ. The V gene end was trimmed by 0 bases and the J gene end by 5 bases; junction bases not matched to a gene: 3. The CDR3 contains 15 residues. The CDR3 region is CASSLDSGGLDTQYF. CDR3 nucleotide sequence: TGCGCCAGCAGCTTGGATAGCGGGGGGTTAGATACGCAGTATTTT.

The rearrangement uses TRBV9 and TRBJ2-2, with D possibly TRBD2 on 6 matching bases. This CDR3 has 17 residues. Looked up from germline, CDR1 is SGDLS and CDR2 is YYNGEE. Trimming took off 0 bases at V and 0 bases at J, with 12 bases between the two ends. The chain's CDR3 is CASSVEVGGANTGELFF. DNA of the CDR3: TGTGCCAGCAGCGTAGAAGTTGGCGGGGCGAACACCGGGGAGCTGTTTTTT.

The chain is built from TRBV3-1 (or the pseudogene TRBV3-2) and TRBJ1-1; D is perhaps TRBD1 (5 bases). CDR3 length: 12 amino acids. Germline assignment: CDR1 LGHDT and CDR2 YNNKEL (reference sequence). Trimming took off 1 base at V and 11 bases at J, with 11 bases between the two ends. In nucleotides, the CDR3 is TGTGCCAGCAGCCAAGGCAGGGAACTGGCTTTCTTT. This sequence encodes CASSQGRELAFF.

This clone was recorded only once. The rearrangement links TRBV4-2 to TRBJ2-2; tentatively, D is TRBD2 (7 bases). CDR3 length: 14 residues. V was pared by 8 bases and J by 0 bases, with 10 bases between. Germline CDR1 reads LGHNA; CDR2 reads YNFKEQ. This CDR3 is CASRGAANTGELFF. CDR3 DNA sequence: TGTGCCAGCCGGGGGGCAGCGAACACCGGGGAGCTGTTTTTT.

A single count supports this clone. The chain combines TRBV10-3 with TRBJ1-2; D not certain. Germline V CDR1 and CDR2: ENHRY, SYGVKD. The germline V and J ends were trimmed by 1 base and 4 bases, with 13 bases remaining between them. The CDR3 consists of 15 residues. This chain's CDR3 is CAISELVGSFYGYTF. CDR3 sequence (DNA): TGTGCCATCAGTGAGTTGGTGGGCAGCTTCTATGGCTACACCTTC.

The chain is built from TRBV24-1 and TRBJ2-2, with a tentative D call TRBD1 (5 bases). From germline, CDR1 is KGHDR and CDR2 SFDVKD. CDR3 length: 19 amino acids. Trimming took off 0 bases at V and 0 bases at J, with 16 bases between the two ends. The CDR3 DNA reads as TGTGCCACCAGTGATTTGGCAGGGTCGGGCCAAACGAACACCGGGGAGCTGTTTTTT. This encodes CATSDLAGSGQTNTGELFF.

CDR3 amino acids: CASSWSRAGAGYTF. The CDR3 DNA follows: TGTGCCAGCAGCTGGAGTCGGGCGGGAGCGGGCTACACCTTC. The V and J genes are TRBV5-8 and TRBJ1-2; no clear D. CDR1 and CDR2 (germline): SGHTS, YDEGEE. This CDR3 is 14 amino acids long. The V end lost 3 bases, the J end lost 8 bases, and 17 bases lay between the germline ends.

This chain connects TRBV5-5 to TRBJ1-2, with TRBD1 matching over 8 bases. The CDR3 is 14 residues long. V dropped 5 bases and J dropped 1; count of bases not matched to a gene: 4. Germline CDR1 SGHKS, CDR2 YYEKEE (reference sequence). CDR3 sequence: CASRAGGSNYGYTF. CDR3 DNA: TGTGCCAGCAGGGCAGGGGGCAGTAACTATGGCTACACCTTC. Drawing the rest from reference TRBV5-5 and TRBJ1-2, the complete variable domain is DAGVTQSPTHLIKTRGQQVTLRCSPISGHKSVSWYQQVLGQGPQFIFQYYEKEERGRGNFPDRFSARQFPNYSSELNVNALLLGDSALYLCASRAGGSNYGYTFGSGTRLTVV.

J is TRBJ2-3 and V is TRBV19, with TRBD2 as a possible D gene (5 bases). This CDR3 has 11 residues. The germline gives CDR1 LNHDA, CDR2 SQIVND (reference sequence). Trimming took 6 bases from V and 7 from J, leaving 8 bases between them. CDR3 nucleotide sequence: TGTGCCAGTAGCCCGGGGAATACGCAGTATTTT. Amino acids: CASSPGNTQYF.

The chain combines TRBV9 with TRBJ1-1, with D maybe TRBD1 (5 bases). Germline V gives CDR1 SGDLS, CDR2 YYNGEE. The CDR3 has 15 residues. V lost 3 bases and J 5 bases, leaving 17 bases between the germline ends. CDR3 loop: CASSANVLGLTEAFF. CDR3 bases: TGTGCCAGCAGCGCCAACGTCCTGGGGCTGACTGAAGCTTTCTTT.

The V gene is TRBV10-3, the J gene TRBJ1-2, with 7 positions matching TRBD1. Looked up from germline, CDR1 is ENHRY and CDR2 is SYGVKD. The CDR3 sequence is 16 residues long. V lost 3 bases, J lost 1 base, and 8 bases stayed unmatched. The CDR3 here is CAISEQGSLVNYGYTF. The DNA for the CDR3 is TGTGCCATCAGTGAACAGGGGTCCCTTGTTAACTATGGCTACACCTTC.

The chain employs TRBV19 and TRBJ1-1; the D is unclear. The CDR3 totals 14 residues. CDR1 is LNHDA and CDR2 is SQIVND in the germline V gene (reference sequence). The V gene lost 7 bases and the J gene lost 0 bases, with 12 bases spanning the gap. The CDR3 DNA reads TGTGCCAGTACCCAGCGGGTTATGAACACTGAAGCTTTCTTT. It translates to CASTQRVMNTEAFF.

The chain couples TRBV7-3 to TRBJ2-3; 11 bases fit TRBD2. CDR1 and CDR2 (germline): SGHTA, FQGTGA. The CDR3 runs to 16 residues. Unmatched junction bases numbered 6, after V lost 1 base and J lost 6 bases. The CDR3 region is CASSLRLAGGGDTQYF. For the CDR3, the DNA is TGTGCCAGCAGCTTAAGGCTAGCGGGAGGTGGCGATACGCAGTATTTT.

The chain links TRBV4-3 to TRBJ2-7; a weak D match, TRBD2 (6 bases). CDR1 is LGHNA, CDR2 YSLEER, per germline. V lost 0 bases and J lost 2, with 11 bases in between. The CDR3 runs 15 residues. The CDR3 DNA sequence: TGCGCCAGCAGCCAAGAGCGGGGCTACGCCTACGAGCAGTACTTC. Protein sequence: CASSQERGYAYEQYF.

CDR3 in amino acids: CAVRQGMNTEAFF. CDR3 in DNA: TGTGCCGTACGACAGGGAATGAACACTGAAGCTTTCTTT. This chain connects TRBV10-3 to TRBJ1-1; the match to TRBD1 covers 7 bases. The CDR3 spans 13 residues. With 11 bases clipped from V and 0 bases from J, the junction kept 6 bases outside the gene matches. Germline-derived CDR1 and CDR2 are ENHRY and SYGVKD.

The chain combines TRBV5-6 with TRBJ1-3; TRBD1 is a possible D gene (6 bases). Germline CDR1 SGHDT, CDR2 YYEEEE. The CDR3 consists of 13 residues. V was trimmed by 3 bases and J by 6 bases, leaving 10 bases between them. The CDR3 DNA reads as TGTGCCAGCAGCTCCGGGACATTAAACACCATATATTTT. Protein sequence: CASSSGTLNTIYF. The full variable domain, its missing parts supplied by reference TRBV5-6 and TRBJ1-3, is DAGVTQSPTHLIKTRGQQVTLRCSPKSGHDTVSWYQQALGQGPQFIFQYYEEEERQRGNFPDRFSGHQFPNYSSELNVNALLLGDSALYLCASSSGTLNTIYFGEGSWLTVV.

The chain joins TRBV3-1 (or the pseudogene TRBV3-2) to TRBJ1-2; D is uncertain. This CDR3 is built from 13 residues. Trimming removed 6 bases at V and 8 bases at J, with 16 bases between. Germline V gene lookup returns CDR1 LGHDT and CDR2 YNNKEL (reference sequence). For the CDR3, the DNA is TGTGCCAGCAGTCCAAGTCCCAGAATCGGCTACACCTTC. Its translation: CASSPSPRIGYTF.

This clone was counted a single time. The chain joins TRBV5-1 to TRBJ2-2; D remains ambiguous. The CDR3 is made up of 13 amino acids. The V end lost 0 bases, the J end lost 3 bases, and 3 bases lay between the germline ends. In germline, CDR1 is SGHRS, CDR2 YFSETQ. This chain's CDR3 is CASSLADTGELFF. In nucleotides, the CDR3 is TGCGCCAGCAGCTTGGCGGACACCGGGGAGCTGTTTTTT.

The rearrangement links TRBV7-9 to TRBJ2-5; 13 positions match TRBD2. Germline CDR1 is SEHNR and CDR2 is FQNEAQ (reference sequence). The CDR3 is 15 amino acids. Losses at the gene ends were 2 bases for V and 8 bases for J; bases not matched to a gene: 5. CDR3 amino acids: CASSLTSGGARTQYF. CDR3 in DNA: TGTGCCAGCAGCTTAACTAGCGGGGGGGCCCGAACCCAGTACTTC.

This chain joins TRBV3-1 (or the pseudogene TRBV3-2) and TRBJ2-7; 8 bases are a match to TRBD2. CDR3 length: 16 amino acids. V trimming: 4 bases; J trimming: 5 bases; junction bases outside the gene matches: 13. Germline CDR1 is LGHDT and CDR2 is YNNKEL (reference sequence). CDR3: CASSPRAGLGAHEQYF. For the CDR3, the DNA is TGTGCCAGCAGCCCACGCGCGGGACTAGGGGCTCACGAGCAGTACTTC.

The rearrangement uses TRBV7-9 and TRBJ1-1, with 8 positions matching TRBD1. Looked up from germline, CDR1 is SEHNR and CDR2 is FQNEAQ (reference sequence). This CDR3 has 14 amino acids. The ends lost 4 bases at V and 5 bases at J; junction bases unmatched: 6. The CDR3 reads CASSSLDRETEAFF. Written as DNA, the CDR3 is TGTGCCAGCAGCTCGTTGGACAGGGAGACTGAAGCTTTCTTT. Supplemented by reference TRBV7-9 and TRBJ1-1, the full variable domain reads DTGVSQNPRHKITKRGQNVTFRCDPISEHNRLYWYRQTLGQGPEFLTYFQNEAQLEKSRLLSDRFSAERPKGSFSTLEIQRTEQGDSAMYLCASSSLDRETEAFFGQGTRLTVV.

V usage is TRBV13 and J usage is TRBJ2-5; the D gene is possibly TRBD1 (7 bases). V lost 3 bases and J 2 bases, leaving 22 bases between the germline ends. This CDR3 has 18 residues. The germline CDR1 and CDR2 sequences are PRHDT and FYEKMQ (reference sequence). For the CDR3, the DNA is TGTGCCAGCAGCTTTGTGTCTAGGACAGGAGGGGGGCAAGAGACCCAGTACTTC. Translation gives CASSFVSRTGGGQETQYF.

The chain links TRBV5-1 to TRBJ2-1; tentatively, D is TRBD1 (6 bases). V was trimmed by 2 bases and J by 4 bases, leaving 7 bases between them. This CDR3 comprises 13 residues. Germline V lookup: CDR1 SGHRS, CDR2 YFSETQ. The CDR3 nucleotides read TGCGCCAGCAGCTTTCAGGGGTACAATGAGCAGTTCTTC. This translates into CASSFQGYNEQFF.

This clone has a handful of counts. As DNA, the CDR3 is TGTGCCAGCAGCGAATCAGGACAGGGGCGAGGTGAAAAACTGTTTTTT. It codes for CASSESGQGRGEKLFF. V gene TRBV7-9 combines with J gene TRBJ1-4, with TRBD1 matching 9 bases. Germline loops: CDR1 SEHNR, CDR2 FQNEAQ (reference sequence). The CDR3 totals 16 residues. V lost 5 bases to trimming and J lost 7 bases; unmatched junction nucleotides: 11.